This paragraph covers one T cell receptor (beta chain) sequence. This specimen belongs to a study of blood T cell repertoires in COVID-19. Overall study context: Acute and convalescent COVID-19 specimens originated in the United States, Italy and Spain. PBMCs, B-cell-depleted T cells, or T cells were the source of the cDNA or gDNA that made up the material.

Repertoires were generated with immunoSEQ multiplex PCR, while TCRdb's copy carries only in-frame clones and drops some. The sample consists of 200,000 to 250,000 clones, about 86% of them appearing once. Participants had their cohort set by participant-reported clinical history. V dropped 3 bases and J dropped 2 bases, with 7 bases sitting between them. The CDR3 length is 13 residues. Sequencing was done on a sample of PBMCs or T cells enriched from blood (not recorded which). The receptor comes from a woman in her thirties or forties with acute COVID-19. The V and J genes are TRBV12-3 or TRBV12-4 and TRBJ1-1; D remains ambiguous. CDR3 protein: CASSLQVNTEAFF. The CDR3 nucleotides read TGTGCCAGCAGTTTGCAGGTAAACACTGAAGCTTTCTTT.